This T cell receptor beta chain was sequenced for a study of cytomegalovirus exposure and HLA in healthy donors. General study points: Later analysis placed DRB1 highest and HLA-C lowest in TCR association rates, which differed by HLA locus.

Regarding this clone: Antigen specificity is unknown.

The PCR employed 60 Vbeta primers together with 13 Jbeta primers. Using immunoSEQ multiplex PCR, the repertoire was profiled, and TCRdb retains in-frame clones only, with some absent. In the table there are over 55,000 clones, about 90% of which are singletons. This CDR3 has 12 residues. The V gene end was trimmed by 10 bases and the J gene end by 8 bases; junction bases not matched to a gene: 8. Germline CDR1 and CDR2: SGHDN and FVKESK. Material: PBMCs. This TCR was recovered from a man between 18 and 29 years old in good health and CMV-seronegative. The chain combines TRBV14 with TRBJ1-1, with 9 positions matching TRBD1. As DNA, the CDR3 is TGTGCCACCCGACAGGGGGGATCCGAAGCTTTCTTT. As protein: CATRQGGSEAFF.